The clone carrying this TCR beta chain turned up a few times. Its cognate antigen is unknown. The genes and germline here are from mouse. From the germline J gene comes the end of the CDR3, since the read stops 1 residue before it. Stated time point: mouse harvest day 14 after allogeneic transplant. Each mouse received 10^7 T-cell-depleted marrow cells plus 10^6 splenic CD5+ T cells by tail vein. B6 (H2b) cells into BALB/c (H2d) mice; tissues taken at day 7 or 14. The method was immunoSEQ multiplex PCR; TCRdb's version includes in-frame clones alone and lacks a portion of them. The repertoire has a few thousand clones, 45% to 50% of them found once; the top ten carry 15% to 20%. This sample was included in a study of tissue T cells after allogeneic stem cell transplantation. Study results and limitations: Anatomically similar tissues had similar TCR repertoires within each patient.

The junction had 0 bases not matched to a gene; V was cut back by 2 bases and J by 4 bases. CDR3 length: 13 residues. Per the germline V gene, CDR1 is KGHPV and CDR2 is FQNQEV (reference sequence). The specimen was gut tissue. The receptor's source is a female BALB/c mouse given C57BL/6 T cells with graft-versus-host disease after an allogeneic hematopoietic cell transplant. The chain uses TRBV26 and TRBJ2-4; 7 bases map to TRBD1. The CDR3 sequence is CASSLTGENTLYF. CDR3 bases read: TGTGCCAGCAGTCTGACAGGGGAAAACACCTTGTAC. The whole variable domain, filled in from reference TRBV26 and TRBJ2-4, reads NSKVIQTPRYLVKGQGQKAKMRCIPEKGHPVVFWYQQNKNNEFKFLINFQNQEVLQQIDMTEKRFSAECPSNSPCSLEIQSSEAGDSALYLCASSLTGENTLYFGAGTRLSVL.